This T cell receptor (beta chain) is from a study of blood T cell repertoires in COVID-19. Unmatched junction bases numbered 3, after V lost 6 bases and J lost 2 bases. The CDR3 has 14 residues. Germline CDR1 reads MNHEY; CDR2 reads SVGAGI. In the authors' workflow: Quantification of nucleated cells was approximated via reference gene primer amplification. Sequenced by immunoSEQ multiplex PCR; TCRdb stores in-frame clones only, minus some. The V and J calls and the clone size are those of that table, but D and trimming were determined from the DNA. The data show 150,000 to 200,000 clones, 88% seen once. This clone was observed at least ten times. Other nucleotide sequences from this sample produce the same CDR3.

The sequence was obtained from a man between 40 and 49 years old with active or convalescent COVID-19. Specimen: peripheral blood. The genes are TRBV6-5 and TRBJ1-3; TRBD1 agrees at 8 bases. The CDR3 sequence is CASRPQGAGNTIYF. The CDR3 DNA is TGTGCCAGCAGGCCACAGGGGGCTGGAAACACCATATATTTT.